The rows below give T cell receptor beta chains drawn from one sample of a study of T cell changes during pregnancy in multiple sclerosis. TCRdb's copy holds only in-frame clones and misses some; the assay was immunoSEQ multiplex PCR. The top ten clones hold approximately 0.6% of a sample with about 55,000 clones, about nine tenths of them seen once. The sample in question was CD4+ T cells from peripheral blood mononuclear cells, obtained in the first trimester of pregnancy. These receptors all stem from a female donor with multiple sclerosis, enrolled in a pregnancy study. The CDR3 runs from the conserved cysteine through the conserved F or W. A D gene is named only where the DNA matches it firmly. The size entry is marked missing in some rows and otherwise reads once, few, many or a size class.

V gene: TRBV11-1
J gene: TRBJ1-6
clone size: -
D gene: -
CDR3 DNA: TGTGCCAGCAGCTTTGGCCAGGTCGAAGCCTTGGATTCACCCCTCCACTTT
CDR3 protein: CASSFGQVEALDSPLHF

V gene: TRBV18
J gene: TRBJ1-3
clone size: -
D gene: -
CDR3 DNA: TGTGCCAGCTCAGGAGGATTCTCTGGAAACACCATATATTTT
CDR3 protein: CASSGGFSGNTIYF

V gene: TRBV5-4
J gene: TRBJ2-3
clone size: -
D gene: -
CDR3 DNA: TGTGCCAGCAGGGGGGCAGAGCCTCCTCATACGCAGTATTTT
CDR3 protein: CASRGAEPPHTQYF

V gene: TRBV19
J gene: TRBJ2-1
clone size: -
D gene: TRBD2
CDR3 DNA: TGTGCCAGTACCCTCCGAGGGCCTAGCGGGGTTCACAATGAGCAGTTCTTC
CDR3 protein: CASTLRGPSGVHNEQFF

V gene: TRBV27
J gene: TRBJ2-7
clone size: -
D gene: TRBD1
CDR3 DNA: TGTGCCAGCACCCCCAGGGGGCCCCTTGGGGTGGGAGACGAGCAGTACTTC
CDR3 protein: CASTPRGPLGVGDEQYF

V gene: TRBV7-3
J gene: TRBJ2-2
clone size: once
D gene: -
CDR3 DNA: TGTGCCAGCAGCTTATCACAGGGATCCGGGGAGCTGTTTTTT
CDR3 protein: CASSLSQGSGELFF

V gene: TRBV9
J gene: TRBJ2-5
clone size: -
D gene: TRBD2
CDR3 DNA: TGTGCCAGCAGCACTGCGGGACTAGCGCAAGAGACCCAGTACTTC
CDR3 protein: CASSTAGLAQETQYF

V gene: TRBV6-5
J gene: TRBJ2-4
clone size: -
D gene: -
CDR3 DNA: TGTGCCAGCAGACCTCTGAGGGACATTCAGTACTTC
CDR3 protein: CASRPLRDIQYF

V gene: TRBV18
J gene: TRBJ1-1
clone size: -
D gene: -
CDR3 DNA: TGTGCCAGCTCACCCCCAGGGTATCCCAACACTGAAGCTTTCTTT
CDR3 protein: CASSPPGYPNTEAFF

V gene: TRBV19
J gene: TRBJ1-1
clone size: -
D gene: TRBD1
CDR3 DNA: TGTGCCAGTAACAGGGGGCTCGGCACTGAAGCTTTCTTT
CDR3 protein: CASNRGLGTEAFF

V gene: TRBV7-3
J gene: TRBJ2-3
clone size: -
D gene: TRBD2
CDR3 DNA: TGTGCCAGCAGCTTATTGGCGGGGGGGCCCCCAGATACGCAGTATTTT
CDR3 protein: CASSLLAGGPPDTQYF

V gene: TRBV7-7
J gene: TRBJ2-2
clone size: -
D gene: TRBD1
CDR3 DNA: TGTGCTAGCAGCTTAAGCCCCTCGACAGGGGATCCCGGGGAGCTGTTTTTT
CDR3 protein: CASSLSPSTGDPGELFF

V gene: TRBV7-2
J gene: TRBJ2-4
clone size: -
D gene: TRBD2
CDR3 DNA: TGTGCCAGCAGCCCGGGACTAGCAGCAAACATTCAGTACTTC
CDR3 protein: CASSPGLAANIQYF

V gene: TRBV6-5
J gene: TRBJ1-2
clone size: -
D gene: -
CDR3 DNA: TGTGCCAGCAAACAGGGTTCCAACTATGGCTACACCTTC
CDR3 protein: CASKQGSNYGYTF

V gene: TRBV9
J gene: TRBJ2-1
clone size: -
D gene: -
CDR3 DNA: TGTGCCAGCAGCGCCCGGGACTCAACCTACAATGAGCAGTTCTTC
CDR3 protein: CASSARDSTYNEQFF

V gene: TRBV5-4
J gene: TRBJ2-7
clone size: -
D gene: TRBD1
CDR3 DNA: TGTGCCAGCACCAGGGGACAGGGGGCGAGTAACGAGCAGTACTTC
CDR3 protein: CASTRGQGASNEQYF

V gene: TRBV4-2
J gene: TRBJ1-1
clone size: few
D gene: -
CDR3 DNA: TGTGCCAGCAGCCAAGATGTCGACACTGAAGCTTTCTTT
CDR3 protein: CASSQDVDTEAFF

V gene: TRBV5-1
J gene: TRBJ2-7
clone size: -
D gene: -
CDR3 DNA: TGCGCCAGCAGCTTGGCCGCGGGTCTTAGCTCCTACGAGCAGTACTTC
CDR3 protein: CASSLAAGLSSYEQYF

V gene: TRBV5-6
J gene: TRBJ1-3
clone size: -
D gene: -
CDR3 DNA: TGTGCCAGCAGCTTGGCAGGGGCGAGAAACACCATATATTTT
CDR3 protein: CASSLAGARNTIYF

V gene: TRBV5-1
J gene: TRBJ2-5
clone size: -
D gene: TRBD1
CDR3 DNA: TGCGCCAGCAAGCGACAGGGTAGCAAACAAGAGACCCAGTACTTC
CDR3 protein: CASKRQGSKQETQYF

V gene: TRBV7-9
J gene: TRBJ1-6
clone size: -
D gene: -
CDR3 DNA: TGTGCCAGCAGCGAAGCCCTCGGTTCACCCCTCCACTTT
CDR3 protein: CASSEALGSPLHF

V gene: TRBV29-1
J gene: TRBJ2-5
clone size: -
D gene: -
CDR3 DNA: TGCAGCGTTGTTTTAGTAGAGACCCAGTACTTC
CDR3 protein: CSVVLVETQYF

V gene: TRBV28
J gene: TRBJ1-4
clone size: -
D gene: -
CDR3 DNA: TGTGCCAGCAGTTCCCAAGAAAAACTGTTTTTT
CDR3 protein: CASSSQEKLFF

V gene: TRBV28
J gene: TRBJ1-1
clone size: -
D gene: TRBD1
CDR3 DNA: TGTGCCAGCAACACAGGGGGCACTGAAGCTTTCTTT
CDR3 protein: CASNTGGTEAFF

V gene: TRBV7-2
J gene: TRBJ2-1
clone size: -
D gene: -
CDR3 DNA: TGTGCCAGCAGCTTAGCGCAGGGGGGCAGGGAGCAGTTCTTC
CDR3 protein: CASSLAQGGREQFF

V gene: TRBV18
J gene: TRBJ1-1
clone size: -
D gene: -
CDR3 DNA: TGTGCCAGCTCCCCAAAGGGCGGGGTGGCTGAAGCTTTCTTT
CDR3 protein: CASSPKGGVAEAFF

V gene: TRBV28
J gene: TRBJ2-3
clone size: -
D gene: TRBD2
CDR3 DNA: TGTGCCAGTACGCTAGCGGGAAGCACAGATACGCAGTATTTT
CDR3 protein: CASTLAGSTDTQYF

V gene: TRBV29-1
J gene: TRBJ2-1
clone size: -
D gene: TRBD1
CDR3 DNA: TGCAGCGTTGAAAGGCCAGGGGGCTCCTACAATGAGCAGTTCTTC
CDR3 protein: CSVERPGGSYNEQFF

V gene: TRBV7-2
J gene: TRBJ2-7
clone size: -
D gene: -
CDR3 DNA: TGTGCCAGCAGTCCCATCCCAGGGGCTCTTTACGAGCAGTACTTC
CDR3 protein: CASSPIPGALYEQYF

V gene: TRBV5-4
J gene: TRBJ2-1
clone size: -
D gene: -
CDR3 DNA: TGTGCCAGCAGCTCTCGGGGGGCTAAACTCGGGGGTGAGCAGTTCTTC
CDR3 protein: CASSSRGAKLGGEQFF

V gene: TRBV10-3
J gene: TRBJ2-3
clone size: once
D gene: -
CDR3 DNA: TGTGCCATCAGTGAGATGGAGAGGAGAGCGCAGTATTTT
CDR3 protein: CAISEMERRAQYF

V gene: TRBV30
J gene: TRBJ1-6
clone size: once
D gene: TRBD1
CDR3 DNA: TGTGCCTGCCGCCTGGGACAGGGGGGGATCCCCCTCCACTTT
CDR3 protein: CACRLGQGGIPLHF

V gene: TRBV6-6
J gene: TRBJ2-7
clone size: once
D gene: TRBD2
CDR3 DNA: TGTGCCAGCAGTTTCTTGGGGGGGAGCTCCTACGAGCAGTACTTC
CDR3 protein: CASSFLGGSSYEQYF

V gene: TRBV2
J gene: TRBJ2-7
clone size: -
D gene: -
CDR3 DNA: TGTGCCAGCAGTGAACAGGCAGCCTACGAGCAGTACTTC
CDR3 protein: CASSEQAAYEQYF

V gene: TRBV28
J gene: TRBJ2-7
clone size: -
D gene: TRBD2
CDR3 DNA: TGTGCCAGCAGTTCCCTAGCGGGAGGGGTCTACGAGCAGTACTTC
CDR3 protein: CASSSLAGGVYEQYF

V gene: TRBV19
J gene: TRBJ1-2
clone size: -
D gene: -
CDR3 DNA: TGTGCCAGTTACCAGGGGCTACCCTATGGCTACACCTTC
CDR3 protein: CASYQGLPYGYTF

V gene: TRBV10-3
J gene: TRBJ2-7
clone size: -
D gene: TRBD2
CDR3 DNA: TGTGCCATCAGTGAGTCGAGTGGGCTAGCGGGAGGGGTTGGCGACGAGCAGTACTTC
CDR3 protein: CAISESSGLAGGVGDEQYF

V gene: TRBV19
J gene: TRBJ1-1
clone size: -
D gene: -
CDR3 DNA: TGTGCCAGTAGTATGGGAGGGGGGATGAACACTGAAGCTTTCTTT
CDR3 protein: CASSMGGGMNTEAFF

V gene: TRBV23-1
J gene: TRBJ2-7
clone size: -
D gene: TRBD2
CDR3 DNA: TGCGCCAGCAGTCATTGGCAACTAGCGATCTTAGAGCTCTACGAGCAGTACTTC
CDR3 protein: CASSHWQLAILELYEQYF

V gene: TRBV6-5
J gene: TRBJ1-4
clone size: -
D gene: -
CDR3 DNA: TGTGCCAGCAGTCTAGCTGGGGGGGGCGTTGAAAAACTGTTTTTT
CDR3 protein: CASSLAGGGVEKLFF